This T cell receptor (beta chain) was recovered during a study of cytomegalovirus exposure and HLA in healthy donors. Study-level findings and limits: Segments of the TCR beta V type were, in most cases, productive about 90% or about 30% of the time in an earlier analysis. The only immune exposure information that was available was CMV serostatus. Researchers reported in a later analysis that a missense DCLRE1C variant was tied to TCR beta V- and J-gene trimming.

V was clipped by 2 bases and J by 2 bases, with 12 bases between them. The CDR3 extends over 15 amino acids. Per the germline V gene, CDR1 is KGHSH and CDR2 is LQKENI. In the PCR, 60 Vbeta and 13 Jbeta primers were used. Here immunoSEQ multiplex PCR was the method, and the copy in TCRdb shows in-frame clones only, minus some. Here the sample spans under 200,000 clones, roughly an eighth being singletons. This clone has a handful of counts. Its antigen is currently unknown. The TCR sequence derives from a man aged 45 to 65 in good health and CMV-seropositive. This chain joins TRBV18 and TRBJ2-5; possible D gene TRBD2, 6 bases. The sequencing sample was made of PBMCs. CDR3 in amino acids: CASSPFRGLQETQYF. The DNA of the CDR3 is TGTGCCAGCTCACCATTCCGGGGGTTACAAGAGACCCAGTACTTC.